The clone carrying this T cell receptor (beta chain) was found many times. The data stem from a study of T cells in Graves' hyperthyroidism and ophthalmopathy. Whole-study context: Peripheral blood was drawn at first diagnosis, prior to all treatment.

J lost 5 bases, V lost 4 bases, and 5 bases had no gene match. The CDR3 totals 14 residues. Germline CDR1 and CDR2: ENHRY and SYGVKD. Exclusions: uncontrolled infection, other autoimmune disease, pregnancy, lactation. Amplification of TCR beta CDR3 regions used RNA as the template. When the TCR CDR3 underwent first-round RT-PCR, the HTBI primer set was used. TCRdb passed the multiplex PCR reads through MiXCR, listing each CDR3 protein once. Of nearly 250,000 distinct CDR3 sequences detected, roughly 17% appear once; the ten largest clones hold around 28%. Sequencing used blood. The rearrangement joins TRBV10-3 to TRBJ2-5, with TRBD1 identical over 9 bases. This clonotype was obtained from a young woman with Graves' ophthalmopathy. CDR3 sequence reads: CAISGDRDKETQYF. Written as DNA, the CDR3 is TGTGCCATCAGTGGGGACAGGGATAAGGAGACCCAGTACTTC.